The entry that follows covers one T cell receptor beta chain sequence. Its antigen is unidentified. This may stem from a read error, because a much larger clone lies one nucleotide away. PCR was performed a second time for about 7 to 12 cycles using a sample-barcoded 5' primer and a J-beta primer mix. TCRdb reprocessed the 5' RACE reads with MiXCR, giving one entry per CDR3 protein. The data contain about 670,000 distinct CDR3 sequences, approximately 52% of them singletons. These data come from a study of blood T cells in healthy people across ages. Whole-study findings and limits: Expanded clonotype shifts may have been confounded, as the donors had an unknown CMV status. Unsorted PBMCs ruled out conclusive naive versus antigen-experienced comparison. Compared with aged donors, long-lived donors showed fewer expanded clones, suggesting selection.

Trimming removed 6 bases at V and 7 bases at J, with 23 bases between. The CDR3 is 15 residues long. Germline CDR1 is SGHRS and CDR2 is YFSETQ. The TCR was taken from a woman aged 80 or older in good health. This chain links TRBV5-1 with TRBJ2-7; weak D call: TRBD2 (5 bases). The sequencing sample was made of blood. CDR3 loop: CASIPGTPGYNEQYF. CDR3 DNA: TGCGCCAGCATCCCGGGCACACCGGGGTACAATGAGCAGTACTTC. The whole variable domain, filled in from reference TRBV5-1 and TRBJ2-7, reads KAGVTQTPRYLIKTRGQQVTLSCSPISGHRSVSWYQQTPGQGLQFLFEYFSETQRNKGNFPGRFSGRQFSNSRSEMNVSTLELGDSALYLCASIPGTPGYNEQYFGPGTRLTVT.